This T cell receptor beta chain was captured in a study of T cell changes during pregnancy in multiple sclerosis. Sequencing was performed with immunoSEQ multiplex PCR; in TCRdb, only in-frame clones are kept and a portion is missing. The sample consists of tens of thousands of clones, around nine tenths of them appearing once. This CDR3 is 14 amino acids long. V was pared by 5 bases and J by 2 bases, with 11 bases between. The germline CDR1 and CDR2 sequences are SGHVS and FQNEAQ. The sample here was CD4+ T cells from peripheral blood mononuclear cells, taken after pregnancy. The sequence derives from a female donor with multiple sclerosis, enrolled in a pregnancy study. The V gene is TRBV7-8, the J gene TRBJ2-3; either TRBD1 or TRBD2 may supply D (5 bases each). This chain's CDR3 is CASSLEGFTDTQYF. As DNA, the CDR3 is TGTGCCAGCAGCCTAGAGGGGTTCACAGATACGCAGTATTTT.